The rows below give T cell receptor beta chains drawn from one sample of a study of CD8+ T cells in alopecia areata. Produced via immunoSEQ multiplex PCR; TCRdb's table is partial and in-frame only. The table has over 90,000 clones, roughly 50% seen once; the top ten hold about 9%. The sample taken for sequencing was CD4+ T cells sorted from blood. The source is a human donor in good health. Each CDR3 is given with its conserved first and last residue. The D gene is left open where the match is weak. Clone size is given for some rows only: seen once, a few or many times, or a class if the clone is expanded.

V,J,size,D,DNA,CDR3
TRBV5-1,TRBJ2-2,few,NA,TGCGCCAGCAGCCCGTCAGCAGGGAACACCGGGGAGCTGTTTTTT,CASSPSAGNTGELFF
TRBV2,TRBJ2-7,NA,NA,TGTGCCAGCACCCCGGGACTCGTGCGCGAGCAGTACTTC,CASTPGLVREQYF
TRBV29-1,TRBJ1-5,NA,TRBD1,TGCAGCGTTGTCGTCGGAGTGACAGGGACCGATCAGCCCCAGCATTTT,CSVVVGVTGTDQPQHF
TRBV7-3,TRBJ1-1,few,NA,TGTGCCAGCAGCTCAGTGAGGAACACTGAAGCTTTCTTT,CASSSVRNTEAFF
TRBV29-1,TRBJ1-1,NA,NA,TGCAGCGTTTGGGGGTTCGCTGAAGCTTTCTTT,CSVWGFAEAFF
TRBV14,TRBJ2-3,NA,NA,TGTGCCAGCAGCCAAGATCTTAATGGTTGGGATACGCAGTATTTT,CASSQDLNGWDTQYF
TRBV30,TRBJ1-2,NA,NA,TGTGCCTGGAGTGTACCAGGGAGAGCTAACTATGGCTACACCTTC,CAWSVPGRANYGYTF
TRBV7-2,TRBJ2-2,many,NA,TGTGCCAGCAGCACCGACAGAATAGCGAACACCGGGGAGCTGTTTTTT,CASSTDRIANTGELFF
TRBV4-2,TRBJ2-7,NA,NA,TGTGCCAGCAGCCAAGAGTTCACGGTGGGGGCCTACGAGCAGTACTTC,CASSQEFTVGAYEQYF
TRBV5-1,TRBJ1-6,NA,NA,TGCGCCAGCACCGACCCGGACAGATATAATTCACCCCTCCACTTT,CASTDPDRYNSPLHF
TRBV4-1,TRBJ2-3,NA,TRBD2,TGCGCCAGCAGCGCTAGCGGGGGGACAGATACGCAGTATTTT,CASSASGGTDTQYF
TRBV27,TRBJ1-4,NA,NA,TGTGCCAGCAGCCTCCGACAGATCCCAACTAATGAAAAACTGTTTTTT,CASSLRQIPTNEKLFF
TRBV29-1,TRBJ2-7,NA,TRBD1,TGCAGCGTGGGGGGTAGACAGGGGATCCACGAGCAGTACTTC,CSVGGRQGIHEQYF
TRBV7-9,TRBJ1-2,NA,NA,TGTGCCAGCAGCTTCCCGGGACGGGGGAACTATGGCTACACCTTC,CASSFPGRGNYGYTF
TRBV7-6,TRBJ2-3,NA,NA,TGTGCCAGCAGCTTAGCGAGGAGGGGGCGCACAGATACGCAGTATTTT,CASSLARRGRTDTQYF
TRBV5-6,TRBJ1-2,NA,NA,TGTGCCAGCAGCCGGGTCTATGGCTACACCTTC,CASSRVYGYTF
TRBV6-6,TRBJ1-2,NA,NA,TGTGCCAGCAGTTATAGGATAGACAACTATGGCTACACCTTC,CASSYRIDNYGYTF
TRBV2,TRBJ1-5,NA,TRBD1,TGTGCCAGCAGTGAAACCAGGGGGCAGCCCCAGCATTTT,CASSETRGQPQHF
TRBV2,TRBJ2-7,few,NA,TGTGCCAGCAGTGAGAGGCAAGAAGTCTACGAGCAGTACTTC,CASSERQEVYEQYF
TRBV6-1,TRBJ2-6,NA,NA,TGTGCCAGCAGGCCCTTAAACTCTGGGGCCAACGTCCTGACTTTC,CASRPLNSGANVLTF
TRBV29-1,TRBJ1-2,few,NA,TGCAGCGTTAGTACGCGCCCCGCCCGCTATGGCTACACCTTC,CSVSTRPARYGYTF
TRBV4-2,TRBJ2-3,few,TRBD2,TGTGCCAGCAGCCAAGCTAGCGGGGGGGCAAATACGCAGTATTTT,CASSQASGGANTQYF
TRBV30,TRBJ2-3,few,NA,TGTGCCTGGAGTGTAGGCAGCCCCACAGATACGCAGTATTTT,CAWSVGSPTDTQYF
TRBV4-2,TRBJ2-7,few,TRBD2,TGTGCCAGCAGCCAGGGCGGGGGAACCACCTACGAGCAGTACTTC,CASSQGGGTTYEQYF
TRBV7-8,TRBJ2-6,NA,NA,TGTGCCAGCAGCTTAGGCGCGGGATTCAGCCAACACTCTGGGGCCAACGTCCTGACTTTC,CASSLGAGFSQHSGANVLTF
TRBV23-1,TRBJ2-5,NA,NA,TGCGCCAGCAGTCAATCTCGGGAGACCCAGTACTTC,CASSQSRETQYF
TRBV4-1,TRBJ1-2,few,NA,TGCGCCAGCAGCCAAGGTAGAGGAGGGAATGGCTACACCTTC,CASSQGRGGNGYTF
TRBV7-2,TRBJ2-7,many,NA,TGTGCCAGCAGCTTAGTGGGTGTCGAGCAGTACTTC,CASSLVGVEQYF
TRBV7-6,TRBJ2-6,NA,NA,TGTGCCAGCAGCTTAGCGCAGGGTTCCAACGTCCTGACTTTC,CASSLAQGSNVLTF
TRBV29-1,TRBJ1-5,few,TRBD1,TGCAGCGTGGCGGACAGGGGGCGTAATCAGCCCCAGCATTTT,CSVADRGRNQPQHF
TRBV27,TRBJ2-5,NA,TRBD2,TGTGCCAGCAGTTTAGGACTAGCGGGGGGCCCAGGGGAGACCCAGTACTTC,CASSLGLAGGPGETQYF
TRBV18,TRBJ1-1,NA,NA,TGTGCCAGCTCACCCCTACAGGGGAACACTGAAGCTTTCTTT,CASSPLQGNTEAFF
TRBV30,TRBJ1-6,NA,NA,TGTGCCGGAAAGATCGGGGGACCCTATAATTCACCCCTCCACTTT,CAGKIGGPYNSPLHF
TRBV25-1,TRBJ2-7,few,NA,TGTGCCAGCAGTGGAACGGGTACCTACGAGCAGTACTTC,CASSGTGTYEQYF
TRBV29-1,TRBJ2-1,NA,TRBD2,TGCAGCGTTGCCGAAAGACTAGCGGGGGGAGAAGAGCAGTTCTTC,CSVAERLAGGEEQFF
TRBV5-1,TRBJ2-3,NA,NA,TGCGCCAGCCGAGAGGCAGATACGCAGTATTTT,CASREADTQYF
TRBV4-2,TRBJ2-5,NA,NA,TGTGCCAGCAGCCAAGATTGGGGGGACTCTCAGGGGACCCAGTACTTC,CASSQDWGDSQGTQYF
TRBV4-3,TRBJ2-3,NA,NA,TGCGCCAGCAGCTCTAGACTCGGGGATACGCAGTATTTT,CASSSRLGDTQYF
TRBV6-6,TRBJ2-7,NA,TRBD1,TGTGCCAGCAGCATGACAGGGGGGTGGCAGTACTTC,CASSMTGGWQYF
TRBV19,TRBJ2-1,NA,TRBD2,TGTGCCAGTAGTACCAGCGGGGGGGCGAACTCCTACAATGAGCAGTTCTTC,CASSTSGGANSYNEQFF
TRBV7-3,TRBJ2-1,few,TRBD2,TGTGCCAGCAGCGTCACAGGACTAGCGGGGGACCTCGTATATGAGCAGTTCTTC,CASSVTGLAGDLVYEQFF
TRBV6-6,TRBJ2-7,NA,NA,TGTGCCAGCAGTTACGGAGCAGTGGGCTACGAGCAGTACTTC,CASSYGAVGYEQYF
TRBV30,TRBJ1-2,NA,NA,TGTGCCTGGAGTGGCTCGACACGGACGAATGGCTACACCTTC,CAWSGSTRTNGYTF
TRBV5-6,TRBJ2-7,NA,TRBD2,TGTGCCAGCACACTAGCGGGGTACGAGCAGTACTTC,CASTLAGYEQYF
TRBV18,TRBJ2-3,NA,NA,TGTGCCAGCTCCGAAGGAGATACGCAGTATTTT,CASSEGDTQYF
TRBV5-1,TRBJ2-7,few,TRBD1,TGCGCCAGCAGCACCGTCGACAGGGCCCTCTCCTACGAGCAGTACTTC,CASSTVDRALSYEQYF
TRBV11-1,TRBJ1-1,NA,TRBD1,TGTGCCAGCAGCTTGGGACAGGGGGACACTGAAGCTTTCTTT,CASSLGQGDTEAFF
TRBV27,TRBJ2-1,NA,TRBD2,TGTGCCAGCAGTTCCCTTCTAGGGACTAGCGGGGGGGCCGGGCGCAATGAGCAGTTCTTC,CASSSLLGTSGGAGRNEQFF
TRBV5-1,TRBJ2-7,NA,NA,TGCGCCAGCAGCTCCGACACGGTCACGCAGTACTTC,CASSSDTVTQYF
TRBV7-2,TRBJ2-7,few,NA,TGTGCCAGCAGCTTCTTAGCCAGCGAGCAGTACTTC,CASSFLASEQYF
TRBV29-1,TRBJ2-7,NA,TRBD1,TGCAGCGTTGAACCCGGACAGGGGGCCTACGAGCAGTACTTC,CSVEPGQGAYEQYF
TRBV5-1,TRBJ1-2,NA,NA,TGCGCCAGCAGCCTGGGGTCCACCACTGCTAACTATGGCTACACCTTC,CASSLGSTTANYGYTF
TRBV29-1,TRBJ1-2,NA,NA,TGCAGCGCCTTGGACAGACAGCATGGCTACACCTTC,CSALDRQHGYTF
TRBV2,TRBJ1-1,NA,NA,TGTGCCAGCAGTGGGGGGTTGGGCACTGAAGCTTTCTTT,CASSGGLGTEAFF